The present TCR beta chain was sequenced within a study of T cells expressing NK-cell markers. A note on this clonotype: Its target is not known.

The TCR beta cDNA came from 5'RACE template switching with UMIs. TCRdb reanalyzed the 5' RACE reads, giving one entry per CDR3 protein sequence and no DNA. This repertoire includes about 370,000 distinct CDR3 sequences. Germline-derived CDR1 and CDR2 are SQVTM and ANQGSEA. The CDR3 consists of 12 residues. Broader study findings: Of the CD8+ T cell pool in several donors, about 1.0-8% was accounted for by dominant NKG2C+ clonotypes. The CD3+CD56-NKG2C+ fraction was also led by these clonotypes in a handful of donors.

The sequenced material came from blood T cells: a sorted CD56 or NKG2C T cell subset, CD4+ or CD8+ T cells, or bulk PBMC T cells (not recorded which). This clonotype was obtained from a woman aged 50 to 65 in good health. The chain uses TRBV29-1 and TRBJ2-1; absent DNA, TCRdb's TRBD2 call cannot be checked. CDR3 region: CSEREGYNEQFF.